This passage covers 25 T cell receptor beta chains from one sample sequenced in a study of graft-versus-host responses after intestinal transplantation. No antigen is known for these receptors. Clones were read by immunoSEQ multiplex PCR, and TCRdb kept only the in-frame ones, dropping some. Here the sample spans 85,000 to 90,000 clones, approximately 90% being singletons. Sample: unstimulated CD4+ T cells sorted from spleen or lymph node cells, taken before transplant. The receptors originated from a human donor who was the organ donor for an intestinal transplant.

The rearrangement uses TRBV30 and TRBJ1-6, with a weak D call TRBD1 (5 bases). Germline V CDR1 and CDR2: GTSNPN, SVGIG (reference sequence). The V gene lost 0 bases and the J gene lost 5 bases, with 8 bases spanning the gap. CDR3 length: 14 amino acids. This chain's CDR3 is CAWSVGRDNSPLHF. Here the CDR3 DNA reads TGTGCCTGGAGTGTAGGCAGGGATAATTCACCCCTCCACTTT.

The rearrangement joins TRBV10-1 to TRBJ2-1; TRBD2 aligns across 10 bases. Per the germline V gene, CDR1 is WNHNN and CDR2 is SYGVQD (reference sequence). With V trimmed by 1 base and J by 6 bases, 0 bases remained unmatched. The CDR3 sequence is 14 residues long. CDR3 nucleotides: TGCGCCAGCAGTGAGTGGACTAGCGGCAATGAGCAGTTCTTC. Encoded protein: CASSEWTSGNEQFF.

The table lists this clone with a count of one. The V and J genes are TRBV28 and TRBJ2-7, with 9 bases matching TRBD2. This CDR3 has 16 amino acids. The V gene's germline CDR1 is MDHEN and CDR2 SYDVKM. After removal of 0 bases from V and 3 bases from J, the junction contained 6 bases not matched to a gene. CDR3 bases: TGTGCCAGCAGTTTATGGGGTAGCGGGAGTCGCTACGAGCAGTACTTC. Residues: CASSLWGSGSRYEQYF.

The chain has TRBV6-5 and TRBJ2-2; 11 nucleotides line up with TRBD2. V lost 8 bases, J lost 4 bases, and 6 bases stayed unmatched. The germline V gene has CDR1 MNHEY and CDR2 SVGAGI. The CDR3 spans 15 residues. DNA for the CDR3: TGTGCCAGCCAGAGACTAGCGGGGATCACCGGGGAGCTGTTTTTT. Its translation: CASQRLAGITGELFF.

This clone appeared once. J is TRBJ2-5 and V is TRBV10-3; 8 bases line up with TRBD2. This CDR3 has 14 amino acids. V lost 10 bases to trimming and J lost 0 bases; unmatched junction nucleotides: 7. The germline gives CDR1 ENHRY, CDR2 SYGVKD. The CDR3 loop is CATRGGQDQETQYF. Here the CDR3 DNA reads TGTGCCACTCGGGGGGGGCAAGACCAAGAGACCCAGTACTTC.

The V and J genes are TRBV6-1 and TRBJ2-5; 12 positions match TRBD2. The CDR3 spans 18 residues. Germline V lookup: CDR1 MNHNS, CDR2 SASEGT. V shed 1 base, J shed 3 bases, and the junction held 9 bases outside the gene matches. The CDR3 spells CASSEVLLAGGGKETQYF. In DNA form, the CDR3 reads TGTGCCAGCAGTGAAGTGCTCCTAGCGGGAGGGGGAAAAGAGACCCAGTACTTC.

The J gene is TRBJ2-1, the V gene TRBV12-2; whether TRBD2, the table's D call, matches the DNA was not checked. TRBV12-2 is deemed a pseudogene. CDR3 length equals 15 residues. The CDR3, as DNA: TGTGCAAGTCGCCCCCAGAGCGGGAGGGACAATGAGCAGTTCTTC. Translated: CASRPQSGRDNEQFF.

J is TRBJ2-1 and V is TRBV19, with TRBD2 matching 10 bases. V dropped 2 bases and J dropped 7; count of bases not matched to a gene: 8. This CDR3 has 16 amino acids. CDR1 is LNHDA and CDR2 is SQIVND in the germline V gene (reference sequence). CDR3 nucleotide sequence: TGTGCCAGTAGTATATTTCTAGCGGGAGTGTATAATGAGCAGTTCTTC. This encodes CASSIFLAGVYNEQFF.

This clone showed up just once. This chain connects TRBV6-5 to TRBJ2-5; TRBD2 aligns across 12 bases. The CDR3 loop spans 16 amino acids. The trim removed 0 bases at V and 5 bases at J, leaving 4 bases unmatched. CDR1 is MNHEY and CDR2 is SVGAGI in the germline V gene. CDR3 coding DNA: TGTGCCAGCAGTTACTCGATTACTAGCGGGGGGGAGACCCAGTACTTC. This sequence encodes CASSYSITSGGETQYF.

The genes are TRBV5-5 and TRBJ1-1, with 8 bases aligning to TRBD1. CDR3 length: 17 amino acids. CDR1 is SGHKS and CDR2 is YYEKEE in the germline V gene (reference sequence). The J segment lost 0 bases and the V segment lost 0 bases, leaving 7 bases of the junction unmatched. The CDR3 is CASSLGTGFGLNTEAFF. DNA for the CDR3: TGTGCCAGCAGCTTGGGGACAGGGTTTGGTTTGAACACTGAAGCTTTCTTT.

The chain carries TRBV10-3 and TRBJ1-5; D remains unclear. The CDR3 extends over 13 amino acids. Germline V gene lookup returns CDR1 ENHRY and CDR2 SYGVKD. Trimming shortened V by 8 bases and J by 5 bases, and 13 bases separated the two germline ends. The CDR3 bases are TGTGCCATCGGTGGCAGGTCTGATCAGCCCCAGCATTTT. It is translated as CAIGGRSDQPQHF.

The genes are TRBV19 and TRBJ2-3; D is perhaps TRBD1 (6 bases). The V and J ends lost 5 bases and 4 bases respectively, with 10 bases between them. The CDR3 is made up of 13 amino acids. Germline values: CDR1 LNHDA, CDR2 SQIVND (reference sequence). The CDR3 region is CASSPRGPDTQYF. CDR3 sequence (DNA): TGTGCCAGTAGTCCCAGGGGCCCAGATACGCAGTATTTT.

The chain joins TRBV6-5 to TRBJ1-1; 8 nucleotides line up with TRBD1. V shed 6 bases and J 1 base; nucleotides not matched to a gene: 4. Germline V gene sequence: CDR1 MNHEY, CDR2 SVGAGI. This CDR3 spans 14 amino acids. The CDR3 spells CASRPGQGNTEAFF. The CDR3 DNA sequence: TGTGCCAGCAGACCAGGACAGGGGAACACTGAAGCTTTCTTT.

The chain recombines TRBV6-1 with TRBJ1-1, with D uncertain. Trimming shortened V by 6 bases and J by 2 bases, and 4 bases separated the two germline ends. Germline V lookup: CDR1 MNHNS, CDR2 SASEGT. The CDR3 is 11 residues long. DNA of the CDR3: TGTGCCAGCAGACACAACACTGAAGCTTTCTTT. As protein: CASRHNTEAFF.

The chain couples TRBV5-6 to TRBJ2-1; a weak D match, TRBD1 (6 bases). The germline V and J ends were trimmed by 1 base and 4 bases, with 12 bases remaining between them. This CDR3 comprises 15 residues. CDR1 is SGHDT, CDR2 YYEEEE, per germline. In DNA form, the CDR3 reads TGTGCCAGCAGCTTGAGAGGGGGAGCATACAATGAGCAGTTCTTC. Translated, it gives CASSLRGGAYNEQFF. The full variable domain, in which reference TRBV5-6 and TRBJ2-1 provide the parts outside the CDR3, is DAGVTQSPTHLIKTRGQQVTLRCSPKSGHDTVSWYQQALGQGPQFIFQYYEEEERQRGNFPDRFSGHQFPNYSSELNVNALLLGDSALYLCASSLRGGAYNEQFFGPGTRLTVL.

V is TRBV7-2 and J is TRBJ1-5; no clear D gene. Trimming cost V 1 base and J 6 bases, with 4 bases left between them. The germline V gene has CDR1 SGHTA and CDR2 FQGNSA. This CDR3 is built from 12 residues. Here the CDR3 DNA reads TGTGCCAGCAGCTTAGAGAGTCAGCCCCAGCATTTT. Translated: CASSLESQPQHF. The whole variable domain, remainder taken from reference TRBV7-2 and TRBJ1-5, is GAGVSQSPSNKVTEKGKDVELRCDPISGHTALYWYRQSLGQGLEFLIYFQGNSAPDKSGLPSDRFSAERTGGSVSTLTIQRTQQEDSAVYLCASSLESQPQHFGDGTRLSIL.

The gene calls are TRBV10-3 and TRBJ1-2, with D tentatively TRBD1 (6 bases). V was shortened by 7 bases and J by 2 bases, with 11 bases between the two germline ends. CDR3 length: 13 residues. Germline values: CDR1 ENHRY, CDR2 SYGVKD. The CDR3 region is CAITVDRNYGYTF. CDR3 in DNA: TGTGCCATCACCGTCGACAGGAACTATGGCTACACCTTC.

The V gene is TRBV6-5, the J gene TRBJ1-3; D may be TRBD1 (6 bases). Germline V gives CDR1 MNHEY, CDR2 SVGAGI. The CDR3 totals 13 residues. V was clipped by 5 bases and J by 3 bases, with 8 bases between them. The DNA for the CDR3 is TGTGCCAGCAGTCAGGGGTTTGGAAACACCATATATTTT. Its protein is CASSQGFGNTIYF.

The sample holds one count of this clone. V and J are TRBV11-2 and TRBJ1-1; 7 positions agree with TRBD1. V dropped 5 bases and J dropped 5; count of bases not matched to a gene: 8. The CDR3 spans 14 residues. From germline, CDR1 is SGHAT and CDR2 FQNNGV. The CDR3 reads CASSLQTGRTEAFF. DNA for the CDR3: TGTGCCAGCAGCCTCCAGACAGGGCGGACTGAAGCTTTCTTT.

This clone was recorded only once. The gene calls are TRBV5-4 and TRBJ1-2; TRBD1 agrees at 10 bases. The trim removed 4 bases at V and 4 bases at J, leaving 7 bases unmatched. This CDR3 has 15 residues. Germline lookup yields CDR1 SGHNT and CDR2 YYREEE (reference sequence). The CDR3 DNA reads TGTGCCAGCAGCGCCGGGACAGGGGTAGGCTATGGCTACACCTTC. Translated, it gives CASSAGTGVGYGYTF.

The rearrangement uses TRBV5-4 and TRBJ2-7; a possible D gene is TRBD1 (6 bases). Germline values: CDR1 SGHNT, CDR2 YYREEE (reference sequence). This CDR3 is 15 amino acids long. V gave up 4 bases and J gave up 3 bases, with 17 bases separating them. The CDR3 nucleotides are TGTGCCAGCAGCCCGACAAGGGGGAGTTACTACGAGCAGTACTTC. Translation: CASSPTRGSYYEQYF.

Notes on this clone: Other nucleotide sequences in the sample specify the same CDR3. Written as DNA, the CDR3 is TGCGCCAGCAGCTTGGGACTAGGCACAGATACGCAGTATTTT. It translates to CASSLGLGTDTQYF. This chain uses TRBV5-1 with TRBJ2-3, with a tentative D call TRBD2 (6 bases). Germline V gene data show CDR1 as SGHRS and CDR2 as YFSETQ. This CDR3 has 14 amino acids. Trimming stripped 0 bases from V and 1 base from J, with 6 bases between. Full variable domain (missing parts from reference TRBV5-1 and TRBJ2-3): KAGVTQTPRYLIKTRGQQVTLSCSPISGHRSVSWYQQTPGQGLQFLFEYFSETQRNKGNFPGRFSGRQFSNSRSEMNVSTLELGDSALYLCASSLGLGTDTQYFGPGTRLTVL.

The rearrangement joins TRBV6-5 to TRBJ2-5, with a possible D match to TRBD2 (6 bases). From germline, CDR1 is MNHEY and CDR2 SVGAGI. Trimming shortened V by 2 bases and J by 4 bases, and 11 bases separated the two germline ends. The CDR3 totals 14 residues. CDR3 residues: CASSYRRGRETQYF. Here the CDR3 DNA reads TGTGCCAGCAGTTACCGGAGGGGTCGAGAGACCCAGTACTTC.

This clone was found once. The chain recombines TRBV19 with TRBJ2-5; D is unresolved. The germline CDR1 and CDR2 sequences are LNHDA and SQIVND (reference sequence). The CDR3 covers 14 residues. Deletions cut 4 bases from V and 0 bases from J, with 9 bases between. In DNA form, the CDR3 reads TGTGCCAGTAGTACGGGTCCGTACCAAGAGACCCAGTACTTC. Protein sequence: CASSTGPYQETQYF. Complete variable domain (other parts from reference TRBV19 and TRBJ2-5): DGGITQSPKYLFRKEGQNVTLSCEQNLNHDAMYWYRQDPGQGLRLIYYSQIVNDFQKGDIAEGYSVSREKKESFPLTVTSAQKNPTAFYLCASSTGPYQETQYFGPGTRLLVL.

The genes are TRBV20-1 and TRBJ2-1; D uncertain. This CDR3 spans 11 amino acids. Trimming pared 2 bases from V and 4 bases from J, leaving 3 bases between. Germline CDR1 reads DFQATT; CDR2 reads SNEGSKA (reference sequence). CDR3 residues: CSARLYNEQFF. The CDR3 DNA follows: TGCAGTGCTAGACTTTACAATGAGCAGTTCTTC.